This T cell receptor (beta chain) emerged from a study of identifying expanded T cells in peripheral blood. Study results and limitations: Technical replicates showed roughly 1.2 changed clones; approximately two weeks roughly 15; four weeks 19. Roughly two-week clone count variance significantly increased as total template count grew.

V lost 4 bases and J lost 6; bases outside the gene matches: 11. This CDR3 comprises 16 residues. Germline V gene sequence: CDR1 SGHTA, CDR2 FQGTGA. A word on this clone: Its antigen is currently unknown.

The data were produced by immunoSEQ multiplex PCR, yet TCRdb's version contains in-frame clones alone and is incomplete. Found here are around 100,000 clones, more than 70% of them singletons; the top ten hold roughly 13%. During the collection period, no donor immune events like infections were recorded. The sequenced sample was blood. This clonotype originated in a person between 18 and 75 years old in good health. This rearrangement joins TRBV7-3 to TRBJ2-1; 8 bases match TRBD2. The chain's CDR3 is CASSSSGTSGFNEQFF. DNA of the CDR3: TGTGCCAGCAGCTCCTCCGGTACTAGCGGATTCAATGAGCAGTTCTTC.